The 18 T cell receptor beta chains listed next were all sequenced from one sample in a study of shared T cell receptors in the human thymus. This table comes from immunoSEQ multiplex PCR, and its TCRdb copy is limited to in-frame clones, with some not included. The sample includes over 650,000 clones, approximately 89% seen only once; the top ten take 0.009% to 0.0095%. This sample was shared with a second study, whose subject was human thymus T cells.

Sequencing was carried out using thymocytes. These receptor sequences come from a boy in the first two years of life with a congenital heart defect.

This clone has a single count. This chain's CDR3 is CASSPPTGEENSPLHF. In nucleotides, the CDR3 is TGTGCCAGCTCACCGCCGACAGGGGAGGAAAATTCACCCCTCCACTTT. The V and J genes are TRBV18 and TRBJ1-6; TRBD1 matches 8 bases. Germline V gene data show CDR1 as KGHSH and CDR2 as LQKENI. The CDR3 contains 16 residues. With V trimmed by 3 bases and J by 7 bases, 8 bases remained unmatched.

This chain links TRBV27 with TRBJ2-2; D perhaps matches TRBD1 (6 bases). The CDR3 is 16 amino acids. The ends were cut back, 5 bases at V and 7 bases at J, with 20 bases in the middle. Germline values: CDR1 MNHEY, CDR2 SMNVEV (reference sequence). The CDR3: CASSLTPGASLGELFF. The CDR3 coding sequence is TGTGCCAGCAGTCTCACCCCAGGGGCAAGTCTCGGGGAGCTGTTTTTT.

V is TRBV28 and J is TRBJ1-4; 7 bases align to TRBD1. The germline CDR1 and CDR2 sequences are MDHEN and SYDVKM. The CDR3 covers 17 residues. The J segment lost 6 bases and the V segment lost 6 bases, leaving 16 bases of the junction unmatched. CDR3 in amino acids: CASSPGSYRGHDEKLFF. The CDR3 DNA reads TGTGCCAGCAGCCCTGGGAGCTACAGGGGTCATGATGAAAAACTGTTTTTT.

The rearrangement joins TRBV28 to TRBJ2-7, with a tentative D call TRBD2 (7 bases). V lost 3 bases and J lost 3, with 24 bases in between. The CDR3 extends over 18 amino acids. CDR1 and CDR2 from the germline V gene are MDHEN and SYDVKM. Written as DNA, the CDR3 is TGTGCCAGCAGTTTCGGACACGAGACGGGGGGCCATCTCTACGAGCAGTACTTC. Protein sequence: CASSFGHETGGHLYEQYF.

V and J are TRBV7-9 and TRBJ1-1; D is uncertain. Germline V gives CDR1 SEHNR, CDR2 FQNEAQ (reference sequence). The CDR3 covers 12 residues. The V and J ends lost 5 bases and 5 bases respectively, with 9 bases between them. CDR3 region: CASSKKRTEAFF. As DNA, the CDR3 is TGTGCCAGCAGCAAAAAGAGAACTGAAGCTTTCTTT.

The chain carries TRBV4-1 and TRBJ2-7, with TRBD2 matching over 8 bases. CDR1 and CDR2 (germline): MGHRA, YSYEKL. The CDR3 runs to 16 residues. Unmatched junction bases numbered 10, after V lost 3 bases and J lost 3 bases. CDR3 amino acids: CASSQRPTSGSYEQYF. In DNA form, the CDR3 reads TGCGCCAGCAGCCAGAGACCTACTAGCGGTAGCTACGAGCAGTACTTC.

The V gene is TRBV15, the J gene TRBJ2-4; tentatively, D is TRBD2 (5 bases). CDR1 and CDR2 (germline): LNHNV, YYDKDF (reference sequence). V shed 1 base and J shed 1 base, with 8 bases lying between them. This CDR3 comprises 15 residues. CDR3 in amino acids: CATSRGRGAKNIQYF. CDR3 nucleotides: TGTGCCACCAGCAGAGGACGGGGTGCCAAAAACATTCAGTACTTC.

The chain recombines TRBV5-8 with TRBJ1-1; TRBD1 is a possible D gene (6 bases). V lost 4 bases to trimming and J lost 2 bases, with 18 bases between them. CDR3 size: 16 residues. Germline CDR1 and CDR2: SGHTS and YDEGEE. CDR3 region: CASSQKTGQRNTEAFF. The CDR3 nucleotides read TGTGCCAGCAGCCAAAAAACCGGACAGCGTAACACTGAAGCTTTCTTT. The full variable domain, with the rest looked up from reference TRBV5-8 and TRBJ1-1, is EAGVTQSPTHLIKTRGQQATLRCSPISGHTSVYWYQQALGLGLQFLLWYDEGEERNRGNFPPRFSGRQFPNYSSELNVNALELEDSALYLCASSQKTGQRNTEAFFGQGTRLTVV.

This clone was found once. The CDR3 bases are TGCGCCAGCAGCTCTTCGACAGCCTCTAACTATGGCTACACCTTC. Translation: CASSSSTASNYGYTF. J is TRBJ1-2 and V is TRBV5-1, with D perhaps TRBD1 (5 bases). V lost 3 bases, J lost 0 bases, and 12 bases lay in between. Germline V gene data show CDR1 as SGHRS and CDR2 as YFSETQ. The CDR3 totals 15 residues.

V and J are TRBV19 and TRBJ2-3; D possibly corresponds to TRBD2 (6 bases). Trimming left V 6 bases short and J 13 bases short, with 14 bases between. This CDR3 is built from 11 residues. Germline V gene sequence: CDR1 LNHDA, CDR2 SQIVND (reference sequence). As DNA, the CDR3 is TGTGCCAGTAGCATTCCTAGCGCCAAGTATTTT. It specifies CASSIPSAKYF.

The chain has TRBV19 and TRBJ2-7; 10 bases fit TRBD1. This CDR3 comprises 13 residues. Germline V gene lookup returns CDR1 LNHDA and CDR2 SQIVND (reference sequence). Trimming removed 7 bases from V and 3 bases from J; junction bases left unmatched: 3. This CDR3 reads CASMGQGIYEQYF. The CDR3 region has the DNA TGTGCCAGTATGGGACAGGGGATCTACGAGCAGTACTTC.

The chain carries TRBV6-5 and TRBJ1-3; TRBD1 matches at 7 bases. CDR1 is MNHEY, CDR2 SVGAGI, per germline. Losses at the gene ends were 0 bases for V and 7 bases for J; bases not matched to a gene: 3. The CDR3 loop spans 14 amino acids. CDR3 region: CASSYSEGANTIYF. CDR3 sequence (DNA): TGTGCCAGCAGTTACTCGGAGGGGGCGAACACCATATATTTT.

The chain recombines TRBV5-8 with TRBJ2-5; 7 bases line up with TRBD2. This CDR3 spans 14 amino acids. The V and J ends lost 4 bases and 1 base, in that order; junction bases with no gene match: 4. The germline CDR1 and CDR2 sequences are SGHTS and YDEGEE. CDR3 bases: TGTGCCAGCAGCCTACTAGCGCCCCAAGAGACCCAGTACTTC. As protein: CASSLLAPQETQYF.

The chain links TRBV7-9 to TRBJ1-2, with 7 bases fitting TRBD1. Trimming took 5 bases from V and 4 from J; bases not matched to a gene: 10. The CDR3 runs 15 residues. Germline V gene sequence: CDR1 SEHNR, CDR2 FQNEAQ (reference sequence). CDR3 DNA sequence: TGTGCCAGCAGCCACGGAGGGGGCTTGAGCTATGGCTACACCTTC. It codes for CASSHGGGLSYGYTF.

In this sample, this clone turned up once. CDR3 coding DNA: TGTGCCAGTACGGAGGCTAGCGGGGGGGCCAATGAGCAGTTCTTC. Translating it yields CASTEASGGANEQFF. V usage is TRBV19 and J usage is TRBJ2-1, with 12 bases matching TRBD2. The CDR3 spans 15 residues. CDR1 and CDR2 from the germline V gene are LNHDA and SQIVND (reference sequence). V was pared by 7 bases and J by 6 bases, with 7 bases of the junction left unmatched.

CDR3 DNA: TGTGCCAGCAGCGAGGAGCACATGAACACTGAAGCTTTCTTT. Protein product: CASSEEHMNTEAFF. The gene calls are TRBV9 and TRBJ1-1, with D hard to call. The CDR3 spans 14 residues. CDR1 and CDR2 (germline): SGDLS, YYNGEE. V was trimmed by 3 bases and J by 0 bases, leaving 9 bases between them.

The CDR3 coding sequence is TGCGCCAGCAGCTTGTCTCCCTGGGGGGTAGCAGAGGTGGAGACCCAGTACTTC. Protein sequence: CASSLSPWGVAEVETQYF. The chain is built from TRBV5-1 and TRBJ2-5; a weak D match, TRBD2 (6 bases). The CDR3 is 18 residues long. Germline V gene data show CDR1 as SGHRS and CDR2 as YFSETQ. V was cut by 1 base and J by 5 bases, with 24 bases left in between.

The chain joins TRBV4-3 to TRBJ2-1, with 13 bases that match TRBD2. After removal of 3 bases from V and 6 bases from J, the junction contained 5 bases not matched to a gene. Germline lookup yields CDR1 LGHNA and CDR2 YSLEER. CDR3 length equals 16 residues. CDR3 DNA sequence: TGCGCCAGCAGCCACGGACTAGCGGGGGACCTCAATGAGCAGTTCTTC. Translation gives CASSHGLAGDLNEQFF.